This T cell receptor (beta chain) was captured in a study of T cell responses to AZD1222 COVID-19 vaccine (dated by TCRdb to the early 2020s). In terms of the full investigation: A total of 230 to 250 trial participants underwent TCR sequencing, of whom 200 to 220 received two doses of AZD1222 and about 26 received two doses of the MenACWY control vaccine. Trial participants were enrolled by age into 18-55, 56-69 and 70-plus year subgroups, with around 150, 28 and 57 TCR-sequenced participants respectively. What the research found in general, with its limitations: Reportedly, almost half of the unique spike-specific TCRs recognized epitopes lying outside the regions that are mutated in the B.1.351 and B.1.1.7 variants. CD4 TCRs associated with the vaccine covered the entire spike protein, and the dominant responses were in regions 160-218 and 743-854. The 56-69-year group was small, and its depth increase did not reach significance, likely because of low power. Most participants were white British and females outnumbered males, and the authors suggested that clonal diversity may have been underestimated. After two AZD1222 doses, spike-specific TCR breadth and depth were significantly higher than at day 0 and than in MenACWY recipients. Because no samples from the day 14 peak response were available, repertoires could be characterized only after the peak T cell response. Conclusions about previously exposed vaccinees are limited, since just five or six AZD1222 recipients were seropositive for SARS-CoV-2 at baseline.

The time point label, read with the paper, signifies: about 28 days (+/-7) after the second vaccine dose. AZD1222 recipients with second doses at about 4 weeks or about 12 weeks were pooled, because spike-specific TCR depth and breadth did not differ between schedules. Vaccinee samples came from UK trials COV001 and COV002, including a single-blind randomized controlled phase 2/3 trial of AZD1222 (ChAdOx1 nCoV-19) in healthy adults. For TCRbeta chain sequencing, PBMC samples from trial participants were taken at day 0 and at day 28 after the second dose. From the cysteine up to the phenylalanine, the CDR3 has a length of 12 residues. Only CDR3 DNA is held: 36 bases, read in frame from base 1. The trim is 1 base for V and 8 bases for J, with a gap of 5 bases between the germline ends. For CDR1 and CDR2, the germline V gene (reference sequence) lists LNHDA and SQIVND. The CDR3 regions of human TCRbeta chains were analyzed by immunosequencing. As for how the authors treated the data: Repertoire TCRs were matched against a reference library of SARS-CoV-2-specific TCRs generated with the MIRA antigen-specificity platform. Breadth was defined as the fraction of unique TCRs that were SARS-CoV-2-associated, and depth was defined as the fraction of total T cells that were SARS-CoV-2-associated. Each spike-specific TCR was assigned to its reactive spike region and to a CD4 or CD8 class using the MIRA data. Log10-transformed breadth and depth values were compared by one-way ANOVA with Sidak's multiple comparisons tests. Sourced from immuneACCESS, this table was stored by TCRdb with only in-frame sequences that have V and J called. A share of the clones is absent; for the studies checked, an unresolved V gene accounts for under half, and the remainder has no known explanation. D and trimming were read from the DNA, whereas the V and J calls and clone size are those reported in that table. Across this sample there are fewer than 200,000 clones, with 85% to 90% seen only once. The top ten constitute around a tenth of the sample.

As for this clone: Its cognate antigen has yet to be identified. No base-level quality is on record; no much larger clone is a single base apart.

The TCR was taken from an adult who received the AZD1222 COVID-19 vaccine. The starting material was peripheral blood, obtained 28 days after the second AZD1222 dose. The chain is made from TRBV19 and TRBJ2-2; a confident D gene designation cannot be given. The CDR3 here reads CASSIARGELFF. In nucleotides, the sequence is TGTGCCAGTAGTATAGCTCGGGGGGAGCTGTTTTTT.